The clone carrying this T cell receptor (beta chain) was observed a few times. Its antigen is undetermined. The entry originates in a study of T cell repertoires in cytomegalovirus infection. One entry per CDR3 protein, called by TCRdb with MiXCR from the reads. The table lists hundreds of thousands of distinct CDR3 sequences, 30% to 40% of them singletons, with roughly 12% in the top ten. V was cut by 6 bases and J by 0 bases, with 17 bases left in between. This CDR3 region has 16 residues. CDR1 ENHRY and CDR2 SYGVKD come from the germline V gene. V and J are TRBV10-3 and TRBJ1-2; possible D gene TRBD1, 5 bases. Source: cultured CD8+ T cells from PBMCs, taken from culture after CMV antigen stimulation. The sequence was obtained from a human donor in good health (CMV status not recorded). Some clones in this sample may be carry-over from other donors' samples. CDR3 DNA: TGTGCCATCAGCCCCCTTCGGGGGGAAGCTAACTATGGCTACACCTTC. It specifies CAISPLRGEANYGYTF.